This entry features one TCR beta chain sequence. This record belongs to a study of blood T cells in healthy people across ages. This CDR3 comprises 14 residues. The germline CDR1 and CDR2 sequences are SGHTA and FQGNSA. V gave up 4 bases and J gave up 3 bases, with 12 bases separating them. The donors, aged roughly 6 to 95, were healthy Caucasians from Russia. The second PCR ran about 6 to 11 cycles with a sample-barcoded 5' primer and J-beta primers. TCRdb re-derived calls from the 5' RACE reads in MiXCR, one entry per CDR3 protein. Of about 500,000 distinct CDR3 sequences listed, approximately 25% are singletons. The same sample was also used in a study of T cells of mothers and their children. That work states: Sample barcodes and 2-4 random nucleotides were added by the M1S primer of the second PCR.

This sequence joins TRBV7-2 and TRBJ1-2; no firm D call. This receptor was identified in a boy younger than 18 in good health. The sequencing input was blood. CDR3 bases: TGTGCCAGCAGCTCACCGGACGGGTACTATGGCTACACCTTC. Protein product: CASSSPDGYYGYTF.